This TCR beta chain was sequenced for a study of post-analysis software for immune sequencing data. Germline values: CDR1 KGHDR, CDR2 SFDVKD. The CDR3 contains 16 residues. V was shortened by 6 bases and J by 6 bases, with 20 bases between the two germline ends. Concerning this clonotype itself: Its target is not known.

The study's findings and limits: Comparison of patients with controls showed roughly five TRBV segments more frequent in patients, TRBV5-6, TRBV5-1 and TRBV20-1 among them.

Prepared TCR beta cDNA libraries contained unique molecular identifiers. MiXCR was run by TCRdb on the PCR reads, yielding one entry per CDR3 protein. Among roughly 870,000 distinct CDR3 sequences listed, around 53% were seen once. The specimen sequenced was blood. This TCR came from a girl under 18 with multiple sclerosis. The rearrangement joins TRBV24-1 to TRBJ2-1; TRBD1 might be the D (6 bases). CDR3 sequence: CATSSSRQALGNEQFF. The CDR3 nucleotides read TGTGCCACCAGTTCCTCCCGACAGGCCCTTGGCAATGAGCAGTTCTTC.